The 16 T cell receptor beta chains given below trace back to one sample, sequenced in a study of cytomegalovirus exposure and HLA in healthy donors. The PCR ran on 60 Vbeta and 13 Jbeta primers. Repertoires were generated with immunoSEQ multiplex PCR, while TCRdb's copy carries only in-frame clones and drops some. The data contain under 55,000 clones, 73% of them seen just once; the ten biggest clones take up about 3.1%. The sample taken for sequencing was PBMCs. Every receptor here comes from a man aged 18 to 30 in good health and CMV-seronegative.

Notes on this clone: In the same sample, other DNA sequences code for this CDR3. CDR3 in DNA: TGCGCCAGCAGCCAAGAGGCCAGGGGCTACGAGCAGTACTTC. Translation gives CASSQEARGYEQYF. V is TRBV4-3 and J is TRBJ2-7, with a weak D call TRBD1 (6 bases). V lost 0 bases to trimming and J lost 3 bases, with 9 bases between them. The CDR3 is 14 amino acids. In germline, CDR1 is LGHNA, CDR2 YSLEER.

The CDR3 loop reads CASSLGGSPTGELFF. The CDR3 bases are TGTGCCAGCAGCTTAGGGGGCTCCCCCACCGGGGAGCTGTTTTTT. The rearrangement joins TRBV7-8 to TRBJ2-2; tentatively, D is TRBD1 (5 bases). CDR3 length: 15 amino acids. Per germline, CDR1 SGHVS and CDR2 FQNEAQ. With 1 base removed from V and 4 bases from J, the gap between germline ends came to 10 bases.

This chain joins TRBV6-6 and TRBJ1-2; weak D call: TRBD1 (6 bases). CDR1 is MNHNY, CDR2 SVGAGI, per germline (reference sequence). Trimming shortened V by 2 bases and J by 4 bases, and 8 bases separated the two germline ends. The CDR3 consists of 13 residues. CDR3 nucleotides: TGTGCCAGCAGTTACGGGACAATCTATGGCTACACCTTC. Protein: CASSYGTIYGYTF.

The V call is TRBV9, the J call TRBJ2-1, with D perhaps TRBD1 (6 bases). With 2 bases removed from V and 4 bases from J, the gap between germline ends came to 13 bases. The CDR3 loop spans 15 amino acids. Germline V gene data show CDR1 as SGDLS and CDR2 as YYNGEE. CDR3 in DNA: TGTGCCAGCAGCGTGTCGACAGGCTCGTACAATGAGCAGTTCTTC. Translated: CASSVSTGSYNEQFF.

The genes are TRBV29-1 and TRBJ2-4, with 7 bases matching TRBD2. Germline trimming cut 6 bases from V and 6 bases from J; bases unmatched to any gene: 11. The length of the CDR3 is 14 residues. Germline CDR1 reads SQVTM; CDR2 reads ANQGSEA. The CDR3 sequence: CSVGLAGAGNIQYF. In DNA form, the CDR3 reads TGCAGCGTGGGATTGGCGGGAGCCGGAAACATTCAGTACTTC.

The rearrangement uses TRBV6-5 and TRBJ2-2, with 7 bases that match TRBD1. The length of the CDR3 is 14 residues. Germline CDR1 reads MNHEY; CDR2 reads SVGAGI. Trimming removed 5 bases from V and 3 bases from J; junction bases left unmatched: 3. The CDR3 DNA reads TGTGCCAGCAGTCCGGGACAGTACACCGGGGAGCTGTTTTTT. Its translation is CASSPGQYTGELFF.

The chain carries TRBV19 and TRBJ2-4; D is perhaps TRBD1 (6 bases). Germline lookup yields CDR1 LNHDA and CDR2 SQIVND (reference sequence). V lost 3 bases, J lost 10 bases, and 7 bases lay in between. There are 11 residues in the CDR3. CDR3 residues: CASSIGQIQYF. The DNA for the CDR3 is TGTGCCAGTAGTATTGGACAGATTCAGTACTTC.

The sample holds a few counts of this clone. V usage is TRBV28 and J usage is TRBJ1-5; D remains unclear. Looked up from germline, CDR1 is MDHEN and CDR2 is SYDVKM. The V end lost 3 bases, the J end lost 6 bases, and 6 bases lay between the germline ends. There are 12 residues in the CDR3. The DNA for the CDR3 is TGTGCCAGCAGTTTGGTCAGTCAGCCCCAGCATTTT. Protein sequence: CASSLVSQPQHF.

This clone was seen a handful of times. The chain links TRBV10-3 to TRBJ2-6; D not resolved. From germline, CDR1 is ENHRY and CDR2 SYGVKD. Trimming removed 0 bases at V and 1 base at J, with 7 bases between. This CDR3 has 16 amino acids. CDR3 DNA sequence: TGTGCCATCAGTGAGTCCTCAGTATCTGGGGCCAACGTCCTGACTTTC. Its translation: CAISESSVSGANVLTF.

The CDR3 loop reads CASSLRQGASNPEAFF. In nucleotides, the CDR3 is TGTGCCAGCAGTTTACGACAGGGGGCGTCCAATCCGGAAGCTTTCTTT. This chain uses TRBV6-5 with TRBJ1-1; 10 bases are shared with TRBD1. Germline CDR1 and CDR2: MNHEY and SVGAGI. This CDR3 contains 16 residues. With V trimmed by 4 bases and J by 8 bases, 13 bases remained unmatched.

The CDR3 loop reads CASSQPTGEQYF. The CDR3 DNA sequence: TGTGCCAGCAGCCAACCCACCGGCGAGCAGTACTTC. The chain carries TRBV4-2 and TRBJ2-7; D is uncertain. Germline V gene lookup returns CDR1 LGHNA and CDR2 YNFKEQ. CDR3 length: 12 residues. V was clipped by 2 bases and J by 6 bases, with 8 bases between them.

V usage is TRBV4-2 and J usage is TRBJ2-7; D gene uncertain. V lost 0 bases, J lost 6 bases, and 6 bases lay in between. Germline CDR1 and CDR2: LGHNA and YNFKEQ. This CDR3 spans 12 amino acids. The CDR3 coding sequence is TGTGCCAGCAGCCAAGATCTTGTCGAGCAGTACTTC. Amino acid sequence: CASSQDLVEQYF.

The chain employs TRBV13 and TRBJ2-3, with a tentative D call TRBD1 (6 bases). This CDR3 is built from 13 residues. The V gene lost 5 bases and the J gene lost 5 bases, with 11 bases spanning the gap. Germline V gene sequence: CDR1 PRHDT, CDR2 FYEKMQ (reference sequence). The CDR3 spells CASSATGIDTQYF. The DNA for the CDR3 is TGTGCCAGCAGCGCGACAGGAATAGATACGCAGTATTTT.

This clone was observed a single time. The chain uses TRBV9 and TRBJ2-2, with TRBD2 matching 15 bases. Germline assignment: CDR1 SGDLS and CDR2 YYNGEE. Unmatched junction bases numbered 4, after V lost 4 bases and J lost 3 bases. CDR3 size: 17 residues. The CDR3 protein is CASSPGLAGGYTGELFF. The CDR3 DNA sequence: TGTGCCAGCAGCCCAGGACTAGCGGGAGGGTACACCGGGGAGCTGTTTTTT.

V is TRBV6-5 and J is TRBJ2-1; possibly TRBD1 for D (5 bases). Trimming took 6 bases from V and 0 from J, leaving 9 bases between them. Germline CDR1 and CDR2: MNHEY and SVGAGI. The CDR3 is made up of 14 amino acids. CDR3 sequence (DNA): TGTGCCAGCAGCCCCGACAGCTCCTACAATGAGCAGTTCTTC. Translation gives CASSPDSSYNEQFF.

This chain uses TRBV4-1 with TRBJ1-1; D call uncertain. With 3 bases removed from V and 6 bases from J, the gap between germline ends came to 14 bases. There are 14 residues in the CDR3. CDR1 and CDR2 (germline): MGHRA, YSYEKL. The CDR3 coding sequence is TGCGCCAGCAGCCAGCCATTTGGGGAGGCTGAAGCTTTCTTT. Encoded protein: CASSQPFGEAEAFF.